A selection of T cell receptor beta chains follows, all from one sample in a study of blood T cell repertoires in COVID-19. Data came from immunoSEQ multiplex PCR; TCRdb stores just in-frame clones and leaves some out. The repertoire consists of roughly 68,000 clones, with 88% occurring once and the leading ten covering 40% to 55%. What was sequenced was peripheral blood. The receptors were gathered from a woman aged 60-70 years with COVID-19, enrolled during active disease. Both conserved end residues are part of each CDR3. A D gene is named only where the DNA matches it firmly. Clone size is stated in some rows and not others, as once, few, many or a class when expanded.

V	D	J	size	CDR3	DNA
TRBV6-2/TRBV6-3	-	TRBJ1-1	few	CASSPLARMVEAFF	TGTGCCAGCAGTCCCCTGGCAAGAATGGTTGAAGCTTTCTTT
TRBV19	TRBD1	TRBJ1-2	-	CASSTTGKESGYTF	TGTGCCAGTAGTACGACAGGGAAGGAGAGTGGCTACACCTTC
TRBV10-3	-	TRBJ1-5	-	CAISERGSGGNQPQHF	TGTGCCATCAGTGAGAGGGGGAGTGGGGGCAATCAGCCCCAGCATTTT
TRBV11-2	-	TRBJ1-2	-	CASSPFLPGPRGGAYGYTF	TGTGCCAGCAGCCCCTTTTTACCGGGTCCGCGGGGGGGAGCCTATGGCTACACCTTC
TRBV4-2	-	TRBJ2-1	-	CASSPQTGGSGEQFF	TGTGCCAGCAGCCCTCAGACTGGGGGGTCCGGTGAGCAGTTCTTC
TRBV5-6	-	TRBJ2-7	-	CASSPISTGSKSNEQYF	TGTGCCAGCAGCCCGATTTCAACAGGGTCGAAATCGAACGAGCAGTACTTC
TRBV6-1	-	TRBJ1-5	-	CASSEGGVGNQPQHF	TGTGCCAGCAGTGAAGGCGGGGTGGGTAATCAGCCCCAGCATTTT
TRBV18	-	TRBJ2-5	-	CASSNRGGATQETQYF	TGTGCCAGCTCGAATAGGGGGGGAGCCACCCAAGAGACCCAGTACTTC
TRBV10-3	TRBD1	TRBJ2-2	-	CAISARTGANTGELFF	TGTGCCATCAGTGCTAGGACAGGGGCGAACACCGGGGAGCTGTTTTTT
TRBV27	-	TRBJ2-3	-	CASSLSWRGGTDTQYF	TGTGCCAGCAGTCTCTCGTGGAGGGGCGGCACAGATACGCAGTATTTT
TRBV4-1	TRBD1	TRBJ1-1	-	CASSQEGALTEAFF	TGCGCCAGCAGCCAGGAGGGGGCGTTGACTGAAGCTTTCTTT
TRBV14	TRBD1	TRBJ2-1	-	CASTSRGGRYNEQFF	TGTGCCAGCACCTCAAGAGGGGGCAGGTACAATGAGCAGTTCTTC
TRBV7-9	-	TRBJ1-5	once	CASSLGARGSQPQHF	TGTGCCAGCAGCTTGGGGGCCAGGGGAAGTCAGCCCCAGCATTTT
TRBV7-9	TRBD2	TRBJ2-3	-	CASSDRLAGVPDTQYF	TGTGCCAGCAGCGACCGGCTAGCGGGAGTTCCAGATACGCAGTATTTT
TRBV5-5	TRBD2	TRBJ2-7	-	CASSTSGRYEQYF	TGTGCCAGCAGCACTAGCGGGAGGTACGAGCAGTACTTC
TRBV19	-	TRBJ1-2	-	CASSMARGGYTF	TGTGCCAGTAGTATGGCACGTGGCGGCTACACCTTC
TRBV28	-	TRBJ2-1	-	CASSLYLGSSYNEQFF	TGTGCCAGCAGTTTATACCTGGGGAGCTCCTACAATGAGCAGTTCTTC
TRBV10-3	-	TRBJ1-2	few	CATAEGIYGYTF	TGTGCCACCGCGGAGGGAATCTATGGCTACACCTTC
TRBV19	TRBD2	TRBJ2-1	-	CASSIGGGINEQFF	TGTGCCAGTAGTATAGGGGGAGGGATCAATGAGCAGTTCTTC
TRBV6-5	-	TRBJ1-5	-	CATQELGPQHF	TGTGCCACACAGGAGTTGGGGCCCCAGCATTTT